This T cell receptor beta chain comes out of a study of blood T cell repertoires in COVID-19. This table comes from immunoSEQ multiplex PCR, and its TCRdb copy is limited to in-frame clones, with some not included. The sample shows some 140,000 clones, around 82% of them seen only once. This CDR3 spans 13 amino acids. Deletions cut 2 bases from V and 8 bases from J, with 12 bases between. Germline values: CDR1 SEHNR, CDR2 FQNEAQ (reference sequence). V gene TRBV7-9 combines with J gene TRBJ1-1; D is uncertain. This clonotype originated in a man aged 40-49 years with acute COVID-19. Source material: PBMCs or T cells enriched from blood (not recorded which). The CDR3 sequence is CASSLPGFEEAFF. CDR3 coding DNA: TGTGCCAGCAGCTTACCAGGATTCGAAGAAGCTTTCTTT.